The T cell receptor (beta chain) described here comes from a study of Ad26.COV2.S vaccination and SARS-CoV-2 variants. At the level of the study: Participants got Ad26.COV2.S intramuscularly, once or twice 56 days apart. Notes on the study in general: Spike-specific TCR breadth was greater after Ad26.COV2.S than placebo. Comparable non-spike TCR breadth was observed in vaccine and placebo recipients.

Germline CDR1 reads LNHDA; CDR2 reads SQIVND (reference sequence). The CDR3 is 15 amino acids. The V and J ends lost 3 bases and 3 bases, in that order; junction bases with no gene match: 8. Noted treatment: around 19 received Ad26.COV2.S at low or high dose, single or two shots; 5 received placebo; per-sample allocation not given. Following the first vaccine or placebo injection, samples were taken on day 63. The table lists this clone with a count of one. Its target is not known. The assay was immunoSEQ multiplex PCR, and TCRdb's table has in-frame clones only and misses some. The table shows about 350,000 clones, with about 88% occurring only once.

The specimen comprised peripheral blood, sampled in a trial of Ad26.COV2.S vaccine versus placebo. This chain joins TRBV19 and TRBJ2-7; 7 positions match TRBD1. This sequence was found in a person between 18 and 65 years old who received the Ad26.COV2.S COVID-19 vaccine or a placebo. The CDR3 sequence: CASSIPVAGGYEQYF. The CDR3 DNA follows: TGTGCCAGTAGTATTCCAGTGGCAGGGGGCTACGAGCAGTACTTC.